The 14 T cell receptor beta chains presented below share a single source sample, sequenced in a study of cytomegalovirus exposure and HLA in healthy donors. It was with 60 Vbeta and 13 Jbeta primers that the PCR ran. The repertoire was sequenced with immunoSEQ multiplex PCR; TCRdb's copy has only in-frame clones and lacks some. The data contain roughly 150,000 clones, roughly 83% of them singletons. The sample taken for sequencing was PBMCs. The source of these receptors is a woman aged 18-29 years in good health and CMV-seronegative.

The chain is built from TRBV7-9 and TRBJ1-4, with D perhaps matching TRBD1 (5 bases). Germline-derived CDR1 and CDR2 are SEHNR and FQNEAQ (reference sequence). V shed 5 bases and J shed 6 bases, with 16 bases lying between them. The CDR3 contains 15 residues. The CDR3 nucleotides are TGTGCCAGCAGCCCCAGGGAAGTTCGGGATGAAAAACTGTTTTTT. Protein sequence: CASSPREVRDEKLFF.

The rearrangement links TRBV11-2 to TRBJ2-7; tentatively, D is TRBD2 (5 bases). This CDR3 contains 15 residues. Per germline, CDR1 SGHAT and CDR2 FQNNGV. The germline V and J ends were trimmed by 4 bases and 1 base, with 14 bases remaining between them. The CDR3, as DNA: TGTGCCAGCAGCTGGCCCGGACGGGGATCCTACGAGCAGTACTTC. It specifies CASSWPGRGSYEQYF.

The chain combines TRBV5-4 with TRBJ2-7, with 8 nucleotides matching TRBD2. V lost 6 bases, J lost 6 bases, and 14 bases stayed unmatched. Germline CDR1 reads SGHNT; CDR2 reads YYREEE (reference sequence). CDR3 length equals 15 residues. CDR3: CASTPSGGPSGEQYF. CDR3 bases: TGTGCCAGCACCCCCTCGGGGGGGCCTTCAGGCGAGCAGTACTTC.

In this sample, this clone turned up once. J is TRBJ1-1 and V is TRBV18; 7 bases map to TRBD1. CDR3 size: 15 residues. Germline V lookup: CDR1 KGHSH, CDR2 LQKENI. V lost 0 bases, J lost 4 bases, and 5 bases stayed unmatched. This CDR3 is CASSPPTGVGTEAFF. CDR3 sequence (DNA): TGTGCCAGCTCACCACCTACAGGGGTGGGCACTGAAGCTTTCTTT. Drawing the rest from reference TRBV18 and TRBJ1-1, the complete variable domain is NAGVMQNPRHLVRRRGQEARLRCSPMKGHSHVYWYRQLPEEGLKFMVYLQKENIIDESGMPKERFSAEFPKEGPSILRIQQVVRGDSAAYFCASSPPTGVGTEAFFGQGTRLTVV.

This clone has just a few counts. V usage is TRBV6-5 and J usage is TRBJ1-4, with 8 bases fitting TRBD1. CDR1 and CDR2 (germline): MNHEY, SVGAGI. The V segment lost 5 bases and the J segment 4 bases; nucleotides outside the gene matches: 3. This CDR3 has 14 residues. The CDR3 reads CASSTGGDNEKLFF. In DNA form, the CDR3 reads TGTGCCAGCAGTACAGGGGGTGATAATGAAAAACTGTTTTTT.

The V call is TRBV4-2, the J call TRBJ2-5, with a weak D call TRBD1 (5 bases). Per the germline V gene, CDR1 is LGHNA and CDR2 is YNFKEQ. The V end lost 1 base, the J end lost 4 bases, and 16 bases lay between the germline ends. The CDR3 has 16 residues. The CDR3 DNA reads TGTGCCAGCAGCCAAGGGGGCGGCCAGGTCGTAGAGACCCAGTACTTC. Its protein product is CASSQGGGQVVETQYF.

This clone came up a few times. This CDR3 reads CASSYRATYEQYF. The CDR3 DNA is TGTGCCAGCAGCTACAGGGCCACCTACGAGCAGTACTTC. This sequence joins TRBV11-3 and TRBJ2-7, with a tentative D call TRBD1 (6 bases). Germline V gene sequence: CDR1 SGHNT, CDR2 YENEEA. Trimming stripped 4 bases from V and 2 bases from J, with 9 bases between. CDR3 length: 13 amino acids.

The chain's CDR3 is CASSLGSYGYTF. CDR3 bases: TGTGCCAGCAGCTTAGGCAGCTATGGCTACACCTTC. V and J are TRBV11-2 and TRBJ1-2; D gene uncertain. The CDR3 is 12 residues long. Germline CDR1 is SGHAT and CDR2 is FQNNGV. Trimming removed 1 base from V and 4 bases from J, with 4 bases in between.

The V call is TRBV5-1, the J call TRBJ2-5, with a weak D call TRBD1 (6 bases). Germline CDR1 SGHRS, CDR2 YFSETQ. The CDR3 loop spans 13 amino acids. V lost 2 bases, J lost 2 bases, and 7 bases lay in between. This CDR3 reads CASSFGQQETQYF. In nucleotides, the CDR3 is TGCGCCAGCAGCTTCGGACAGCAAGAGACCCAGTACTTC.

This chain uses TRBV9 with TRBJ2-1; 10 bases fit TRBD2. The CDR3 has 15 amino acids. Germline CDR1 and CDR2: SGDLS and YYNGEE. J gave up 6 bases and V 0 bases, and 3 bases lay outside the gene matches. The CDR3 sequence is CASSVVLAGPNEQFF. CDR3 DNA sequence: TGTGCCAGCAGCGTAGTACTAGCGGGGCCCAATGAGCAGTTCTTC.

The rearrangement uses TRBV4-1 and TRBJ2-7; perhaps TRBD2 as D (6 bases). V was trimmed by 2 bases and J by 6 bases, leaving 29 bases between them. This CDR3 has 19 residues. CDR1 MGHRA and CDR2 YSYEKL come from the germline V gene. The CDR3 coding sequence is TGCGCCAGCAGCCAACCACTCAGAGGAGCCGTGGGGGACTCGCTCGAGCAGTACTTC. Translating gives CASSQPLRGAVGDSLEQYF.

The V gene is TRBV5-4, the J gene TRBJ1-1; D is unclear. Trimming pared 4 bases from V and 1 base from J, leaving 14 bases between. The CDR3 runs 15 residues. CDR1 and CDR2 from the germline V gene are SGHNT and YYREEE (reference sequence). Written as DNA, the CDR3 is TGTGCCAGCAGCCCCGCGGGGAGGGAGAACACTGAAGCTTTCTTT. Its translation is CASSPAGRENTEAFF.

This chain uses TRBV19 with TRBJ2-5; TRBD1 agrees at 8 bases. The J call is in doubt because the DNA end fits TRBJ2-7 better. Germline CDR1 and CDR2: LNHDA and SQIVND (reference sequence). The CDR3 totals 15 residues. The CDR3 sequence: CASSADRVSGDEQYF. In nucleotides, the CDR3 is TGTGCCAGTAGTGCGGACAGGGTCTCCGGGGACGAGCAGTACTTC.

This clone came up once. The CDR3 DNA reads TGTGCCAGTAGTACTGCACAGGGACGAAGCACAGATACGCAGTATTTT. It encodes CASSTAQGRSTDTQYF. V usage is TRBV19 and J usage is TRBJ2-3; weak D call: TRBD1 (6 bases). CDR3 size: 16 residues. Trimming took 4 bases from V and 0 from J, leaving 14 bases between them. Looked up from germline, CDR1 is LNHDA and CDR2 is SQIVND (reference sequence). Looking up the rest from reference TRBV19 and TRBJ2-3 gives the full variable domain: DGGITQSPKYLFRKEGQNVTLSCEQNLNHDAMYWYRQDPGQGLRLIYYSQIVNDFQKGDIAEGYSVSREKKESFPLTVTSAQKNPTAFYLCASSTAQGRSTDTQYFGPGTRLTVL.